The 9 T cell receptor beta chains below were found in one sample sequenced in a study of T cells in Graves' hyperthyroidism and ophthalmopathy. Researchers amplified the TCR beta CDR3 regions from RNA transcripts. Primed by the HTBI set, a first-round RT-PCR was run on the TCR CDR3. TCRdb reprocessed the multiplex PCR reads via MiXCR and lists one record per CDR3 protein. The repertoire holds around 450,000 distinct CDR3 sequences, with approximately 14% as singletons. Sequenced sample: blood. The receptors derive from a woman aged 18-29 years with Graves' hyperthyroidism.

This clonotype was detected many times. The gene calls are TRBV11-1 and TRBJ2-1; 9 bases match TRBD1. V shed 1 base and J 7 bases; nucleotides not matched to a gene: 8. This CDR3 contains 16 residues. Germline-derived CDR1 and CDR2 are SGHAT and FQDESV (reference sequence). The CDR3 sequence is CASSLVGTGTGNEQFF. CDR3 in DNA: TGTGCCAGCAGCTTAGTAGGGACAGGGACGGGGAATGAGCAGTTCTTC.

The table lists this clonotype with many counts. The chain employs TRBV18 and TRBJ1-1, with D tentatively TRBD1 (5 bases). CDR3 length equals 16 residues. CDR1 is KGHSH, CDR2 LQKENI, per germline. V dropped 0 bases and J dropped 5 bases, with 16 bases sitting between them. The CDR3 sequence: CASSPPGTGHNTEAFF. The CDR3 DNA follows: TGTGCCAGCTCACCACCGGGGACTGGGCATAATACTGAAGCTTTCTTT.

This clonotype was picked up many times. The rearrangement links TRBV6-1 to TRBJ1-2; D remains ambiguous. Germline V gene lookup returns CDR1 MNHNS and CDR2 SASEGT. The V end lost 3 bases, the J end lost 10 bases, and 12 bases lay between the germline ends. This CDR3 is built from 12 residues. CDR3 residues: CASSDPSWVYTF. CDR3 sequence (DNA): TGTGCCAGCAGTGACCCCAGTTGGGTCTACACCTTC.

This clonotype was seen repeatedly, ten times or more. This rearrangement joins TRBV11-2 to TRBJ1-2; tentative D call: TRBD1 (6 bases). V was clipped by 2 bases and J by 5 bases, with 18 bases between them. The CDR3 has 16 residues. In germline, CDR1 is SGHAT, CDR2 FQNNGV. The CDR3 protein is CASSLSSRGGKYGYTF. The CDR3 nucleotides are TGTGCCAGCAGCTTATCAAGTAGGGGGGGCAAGTATGGCTACACCTTC.

The chain has TRBV5-1 and TRBJ2-2; 9 bases are a match to TRBD2. The CDR3 covers 15 residues. The V segment lost 2 bases and the J segment 5 bases; nucleotides outside the gene matches: 4. Germline CDR1 is SGHRS and CDR2 is YFSETQ. The CDR3 protein is CASSFGTSQTGELFF. In nucleotides, the CDR3 is TGCGCCAGCAGCTTTGGGACTAGCCAGACCGGGGAGCTGTTTTTT.

This clonotype has a count of ten or more. The chain has TRBV3-1 and TRBJ1-6, with D tentatively TRBD1 (6 bases). The germline V gene has CDR1 LGHDT and CDR2 YNNKEL (reference sequence). The CDR3 has 16 residues. V gave up 0 bases and J gave up 10 bases, with 16 bases separating them. CDR3 protein: CASSQDLGGLGSPLHF. DNA for the CDR3: TGTGCCAGCAGCCAAGACTTGGGGGGCCTTGGGTCACCCCTCCACTTT.

This clonotype was seen ten or more times. V is TRBV28 and J is TRBJ2-2, with D possibly being TRBD2 (7 bases). This CDR3 is 17 amino acids long. V lost 7 bases to trimming and J lost 5 bases, with 23 bases between them. Germline values: CDR1 MDHEN, CDR2 SYDVKM. For the CDR3, the DNA is TGTGCCAGCATTATAGGGGGAGGGATAGGAAATACCGGGGAGCTGTTTTTT. Its protein is CASIIGGGIGNTGELFF.

At least ten counts were recorded for this clonotype. The chain links TRBV7-3 to TRBJ1-1; D not resolved. V was cut by 4 bases and J by 8 bases, with 14 bases left in between. Germline loops: CDR1 SGHTA, CDR2 FQGTGA. The CDR3 has 13 amino acids. CDR3 in amino acids: CASSSSPRLEAFF. For the CDR3, the DNA is TGTGCCAGCAGCTCCAGCCCTCGTTTGGAAGCTTTCTTT.

The chain couples TRBV19 to TRBJ2-3; D not resolved. Germline V lookup: CDR1 LNHDA, CDR2 SQIVND (reference sequence). The CDR3 is 10 amino acids. The V gene lost 8 bases and the J gene lost 6 bases, with 6 bases spanning the gap. CDR3 bases: TGTGCCAGTGGTTCTGATACGCAGTATTTT. Its translation is CASGSDTQYF.